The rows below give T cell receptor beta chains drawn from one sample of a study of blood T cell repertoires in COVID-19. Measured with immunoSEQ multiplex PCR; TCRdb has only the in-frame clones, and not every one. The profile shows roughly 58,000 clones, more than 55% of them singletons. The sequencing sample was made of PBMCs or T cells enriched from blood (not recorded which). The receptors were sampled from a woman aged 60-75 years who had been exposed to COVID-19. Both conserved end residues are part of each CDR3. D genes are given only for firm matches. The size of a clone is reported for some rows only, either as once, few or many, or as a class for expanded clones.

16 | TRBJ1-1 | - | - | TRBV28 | CASSLSNQGRNTEAFF | TGTGCCAGCAGTTTATCCAACCAGGGTAGGAACACTGAAGCTTTCTTT
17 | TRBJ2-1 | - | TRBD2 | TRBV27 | CASSTRTSGNIANEQFF | TGTGCCAGCAGTACCCGGACTAGCGGGAATATTGCCAATGAGCAGTTCTTC
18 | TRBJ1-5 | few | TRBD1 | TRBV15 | CATSRGSGQGASNQPQHF | TGTGCCACCAGCAGAGGTTCGGGACAGGGGGCAAGCAATCAGCCCCAGCATTTT
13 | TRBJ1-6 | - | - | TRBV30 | CALGSSYNSPLHF | TGTGCATTGGGGAGCTCCTATAATTCACCCCTCCACTTT
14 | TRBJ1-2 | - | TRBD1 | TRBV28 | CASSLGDRNYGYTF | TGTGCCAGCAGTTTAGGGGACAGGAACTATGGCTACACCTTC
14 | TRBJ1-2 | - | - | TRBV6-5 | CASSYKGTGYGYTF | TGTGCCAGCAGTTACAAGGGTACAGGGTATGGCTACACCTTC
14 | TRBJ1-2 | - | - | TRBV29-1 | CSAEKEPTNYGYTF | TGCAGCGCCGAGAAGGAGCCTACTAACTATGGCTACACCTTC
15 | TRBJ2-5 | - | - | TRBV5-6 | CASSFLDSKSETQYF | TGTGCCAGCAGCTTCCTAGACTCGAAGTCGGAGACCCAGTACTTC
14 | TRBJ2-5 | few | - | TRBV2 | CASSELSGGETQYF | TGTGCCAGCAGCGAACTCTCTGGGGGGGAGACCCAGTACTTC
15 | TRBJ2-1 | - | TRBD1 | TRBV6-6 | CASSYSGQGGNEQFF | TGTGCCAGCAGTTACTCGGGACAGGGTGGCAATGAGCAGTTCTTC
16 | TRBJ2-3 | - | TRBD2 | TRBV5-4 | CASSFGAGGMAYTQYF | TGTGCCAGCAGCTTCGGAGCGGGAGGGATGGCTTATACGCAGTATTTT
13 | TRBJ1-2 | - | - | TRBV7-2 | CASNSNVRVDYTF | TGTGCCAGCAACTCGAACGTCAGGGTTGACTACACCTTC
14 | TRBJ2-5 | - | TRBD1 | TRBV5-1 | CASRDTGGTETQYF | TGCGCCAGCCGAGATACAGGGGGCACGGAGACCCAGTACTTC
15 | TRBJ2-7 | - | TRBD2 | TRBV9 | CASSEGAGGTYEQYF | TGTGCCAGCAGTGAAGGGGCGGGAGGGACCTACGAGCAGTACTTC
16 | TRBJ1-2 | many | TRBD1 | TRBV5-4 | CASSLGQGPQKNGYTF | TGTGCCAGCAGCTTGGGACAGGGTCCCCAAAAGAATGGCTACACCTTC
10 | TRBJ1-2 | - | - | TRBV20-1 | CSASAGGDTF | TGCAGTGCTAGCGCCGGGGGGGATACCTTC
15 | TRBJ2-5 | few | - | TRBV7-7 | CASIPFAGTSETQYF | TGTGCCAGCATCCCCTTCGCCGGGACTTCCGAGACCCAGTACTTC
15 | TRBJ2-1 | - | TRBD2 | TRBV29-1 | CSVLTSGNQYNEQFF | TGCAGCGTTTTGACTAGCGGGAATCAGTACAATGAGCAGTTCTTC
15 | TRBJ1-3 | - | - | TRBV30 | CAWSSPRQGRNTIYF | TGTGCCTGGAGTTCACCCCGGCAGGGGAGAAACACCATATATTTT
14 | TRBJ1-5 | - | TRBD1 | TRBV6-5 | CASSPDRGNQPQHF | TGTGCCAGCAGTCCGGACAGGGGCAATCAGCCCCAGCATTTT
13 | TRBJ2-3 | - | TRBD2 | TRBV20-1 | CSASPMGTSGQYF | TGCAGTGCTAGTCCGATGGGGACTAGCGGGCAGTATTTT
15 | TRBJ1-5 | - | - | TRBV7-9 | CASSTGYESNQPQHF | TGTGCCAGCAGCACAGGGTATGAGAGCAATCAGCCCCAGCATTTT
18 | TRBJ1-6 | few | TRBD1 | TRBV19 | CASSTLFSPRQGNSPLHF | TGTGCCAGTAGTACTCTATTCTCTCCGAGACAGGGGAATTCACCCCTCCACTTT
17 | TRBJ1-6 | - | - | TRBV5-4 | CASSLGEATALGSPLHF | TGTGCCAGCAGCTTGGGGGAGGCCACGGCGCTGGGTTCACCCCTCCACTTT
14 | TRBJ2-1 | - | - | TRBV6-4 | CASSDIPGLNEQFF | TGTGCCAGCAGTGACATCCCGGGACTCAATGAGCAGTTCTTC
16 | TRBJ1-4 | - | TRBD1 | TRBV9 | CASSVSLGQGGEKLFF | TGTGCCAGCAGCGTCTCCTTGGGACAGGGAGGCGAAAAACTGTTTTTT
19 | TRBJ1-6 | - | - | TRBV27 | CASSLSAQFRRAYNSPLHF | TGTGCCAGCAGTTTATCGGCCCAGTTCAGGCGAGCTTATAATTCACCCCTCCACTTT
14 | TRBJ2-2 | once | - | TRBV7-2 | CASKPVRVAGELFF | TGTGCCAGCAAGCCGGTCAGGGTGGCGGGGGAGCTGTTTTTT
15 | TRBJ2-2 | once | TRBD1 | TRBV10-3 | CAISAWDRGTGELFF | TGTGCCATCAGTGCATGGGACAGGGGAACCGGGGAGCTGTTTTTT
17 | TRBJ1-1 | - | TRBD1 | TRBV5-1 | CASSSLRQGVRGTEAFF | TGCGCCAGCAGCTCCCTTCGACAGGGGGTACGGGGCACTGAAGCTTTCTTT
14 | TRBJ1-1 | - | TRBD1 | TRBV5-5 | CASSPNLDRFVAFF | TGTGCCAGCAGCCCCAATTTGGACAGGTTCGTAGCTTTCTTT
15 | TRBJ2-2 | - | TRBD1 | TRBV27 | CASSKDRANTGELFF | TGTGCCAGCAGTAAGGACAGGGCGAACACCGGGGAGCTGTTTTTT
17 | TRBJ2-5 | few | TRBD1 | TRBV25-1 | CASRGVGQGNLGETQYF | TGTGCCAGTAGGGGAGTGGGACAGGGGAATCTCGGAGAGACCCAGTACTTC
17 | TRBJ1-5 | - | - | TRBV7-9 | CASSLLFGADSNQPQHF | TGTGCCAGCAGCCTGCTATTTGGGGCAGATAGCAATCAGCCCCAGCATTTT
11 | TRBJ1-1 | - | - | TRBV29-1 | CSVVRGGEAFF | TGCAGCGTTGTAAGGGGGGGAGAAGCTTTCTTT
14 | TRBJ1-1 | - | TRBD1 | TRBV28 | CASRRQGKNTEAFF | TGTGCCAGCAGACGACAGGGCAAGAACACTGAAGCTTTCTTT
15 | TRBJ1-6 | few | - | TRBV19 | CASRGSGTQNSPLHF | TGTGCCAGTAGGGGCTCCGGGACACAAAATTCACCCCTCCACTTT
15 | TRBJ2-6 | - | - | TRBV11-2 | CASSLDSSGANVLTF | TGTGCCAGCAGCTTAGACAGCTCTGGGGCCAACGTCCTGACTTTC
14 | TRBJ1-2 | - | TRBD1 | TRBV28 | CASSKYDRGDGYTF | TGTGCCAGCAGTAAGTACGACAGGGGAGATGGCTACACCTTC
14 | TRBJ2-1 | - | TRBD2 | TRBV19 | CASSNGGGYNEQFF | TGTGCCAGTAGTAACGGCGGGGGATACAATGAGCAGTTCTTC
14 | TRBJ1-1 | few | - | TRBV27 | CASTPPGRETEAFF | TGTGCCAGCACCCCCCCGGGGAGGGAAACTGAAGCTTTCTTT
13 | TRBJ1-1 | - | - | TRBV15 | CATSRDSAAILFF | TGTGCCACCAGCAGAGATTCGGCGGCAATTCTTTTCTTT
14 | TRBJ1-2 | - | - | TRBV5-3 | CARSLGACSYGYTF | TGTGCCAGAAGCTTGGGGGCCTGTTCCTATGGCTACACCTTC
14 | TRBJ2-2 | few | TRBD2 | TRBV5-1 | CASRASGITGELFF | TGCGCCAGCAGGGCTAGCGGGATAACCGGGGAGCTGTTTTTT
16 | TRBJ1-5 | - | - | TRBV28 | CASSRPRSAGNQPQHF | TGTGCCAGCAGCCGCCCTCGTTCGGCAGGAAATCAGCCCCAGCATTTT
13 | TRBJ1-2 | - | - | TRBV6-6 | CASARTVNYGYTF | TGTGCCAGCGCAAGGACAGTTAACTATGGCTACACCTTC
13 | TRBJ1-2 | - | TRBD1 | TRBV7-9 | CASSPRQGSGYTF | TGTGCCAGCAGCCCCCGACAGGGCTCTGGCTACACCTTC
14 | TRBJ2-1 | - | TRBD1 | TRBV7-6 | CASSLLVDRGVQFF | TGTGCCAGCAGCTTACTGGTAGACAGGGGGGTCCAGTTCTTC
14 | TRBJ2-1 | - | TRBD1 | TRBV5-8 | CASARAGGRNEQFF | TGTGCCAGCGCAAGGGCAGGGGGCAGAAATGAGCAGTTCTTC
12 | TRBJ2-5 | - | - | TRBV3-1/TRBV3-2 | CASSLERGTQYF | TGTGCCAGCAGCCTAGAAAGGGGGACCCAGTACTTC
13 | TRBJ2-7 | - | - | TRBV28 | CASRIMSSYEQYF | TGTGCCAGCAGGATCATGAGCTCCTACGAGCAGTACTTC
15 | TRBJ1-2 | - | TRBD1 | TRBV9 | CASSVAGTVLYGYTF | TGTGCCAGCAGCGTAGCGGGGACAGTGCTCTATGGCTACACCTTC
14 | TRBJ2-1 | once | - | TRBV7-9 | CASSLKGGYNEQFF | TGTGCCAGCAGCTTAAAGGGAGGATACAATGAGCAGTTCTTC
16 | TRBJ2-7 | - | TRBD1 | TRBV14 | CASSGQGKASLYEQYF | TGTGCCAGCTCAGGACAGGGAAAGGCCTCCCTCTACGAGCAGTACTTC